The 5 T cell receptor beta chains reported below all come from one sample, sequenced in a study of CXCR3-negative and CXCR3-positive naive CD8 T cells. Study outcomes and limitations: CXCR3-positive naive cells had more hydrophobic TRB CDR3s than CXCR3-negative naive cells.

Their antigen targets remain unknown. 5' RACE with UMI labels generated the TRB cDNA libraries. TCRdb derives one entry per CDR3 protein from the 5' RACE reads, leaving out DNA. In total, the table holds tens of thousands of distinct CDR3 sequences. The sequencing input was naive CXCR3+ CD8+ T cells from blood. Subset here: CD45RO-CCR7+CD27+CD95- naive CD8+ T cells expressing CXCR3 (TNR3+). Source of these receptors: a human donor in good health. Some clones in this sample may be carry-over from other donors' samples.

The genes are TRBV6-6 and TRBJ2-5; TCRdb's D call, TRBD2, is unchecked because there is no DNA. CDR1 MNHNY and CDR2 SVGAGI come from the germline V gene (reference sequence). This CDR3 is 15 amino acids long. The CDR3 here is CASSYERGSPETQYF.

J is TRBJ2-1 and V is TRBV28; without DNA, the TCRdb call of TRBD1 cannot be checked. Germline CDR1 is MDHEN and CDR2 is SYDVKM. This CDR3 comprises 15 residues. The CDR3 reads CASSFGAGAWDEQFF.

CDR3 sequence reads: CASSDRTGMNTEAFF. V gene TRBV14 combines with J gene TRBJ1-1; TCRdb's assignment of TRBD1 cannot be checked, as there is no DNA. CDR1 is SGHDN and CDR2 is FVKESK in the germline V gene. The CDR3 totals 15 residues.

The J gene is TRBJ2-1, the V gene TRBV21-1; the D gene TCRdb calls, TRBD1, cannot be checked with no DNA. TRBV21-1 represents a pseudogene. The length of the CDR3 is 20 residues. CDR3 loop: CASSTPARTGGFSSYNEQFF.

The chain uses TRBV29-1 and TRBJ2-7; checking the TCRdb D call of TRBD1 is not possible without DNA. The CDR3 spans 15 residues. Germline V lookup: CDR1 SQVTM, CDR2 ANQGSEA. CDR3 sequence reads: CSVEAGQERGYEQYF.